The 2 T cell receptor beta chains in this list originate from one sample, sequenced in a study of T cells after posttransplantation cyclophosphamide. Measured with immunoSEQ multiplex PCR; TCRdb has only the in-frame clones, and not every one. In the table there are roughly 20,000 clones, over 70% of which are singletons. Busulfan-fludarabine conditioning, marrow transplant, and cyclophosphamide on days +3 and +4 were administered. Sequences were derived from PBMCs, sampled after an allogeneic stem cell transplant with post-transplant cyclophosphamide. Receptors originate from a young adult male patient who received an allogeneic stem cell transplant from a related donor, was CMV-positive, and had acute GVHD only. Some of the T cells may derive from the graft donor.

This chain connects TRBV7-3 to TRBJ2-2, with 9 bases matching TRBD1. V trimming: 5 bases; J trimming: 5 bases; junction bases outside the gene matches: 6. The CDR3 is 15 amino acids. Germline V lookup: CDR1 SGHTA, CDR2 FQGTGA. The DNA for the CDR3 is TGTGCCAGCAGCCGGGGACAGGGTGCGACCGGGGAGCTGTTTTTT. Protein sequence: CASSRGQGATGELFF.

The genes are TRBV7-9 and TRBJ2-2; D uncertain. V was pared by 1 base and J by 1 base, with 10 bases between. The CDR3 is made up of 16 amino acids. The germline V gene has CDR1 SEHNR and CDR2 FQNEAQ (reference sequence). The CDR3 DNA reads as TGTGCCAGCAGCTTAGAATTGGCCCGGAACACCGGGGAGCTGTTTTTT. Translated: CASSLELARNTGELFF.